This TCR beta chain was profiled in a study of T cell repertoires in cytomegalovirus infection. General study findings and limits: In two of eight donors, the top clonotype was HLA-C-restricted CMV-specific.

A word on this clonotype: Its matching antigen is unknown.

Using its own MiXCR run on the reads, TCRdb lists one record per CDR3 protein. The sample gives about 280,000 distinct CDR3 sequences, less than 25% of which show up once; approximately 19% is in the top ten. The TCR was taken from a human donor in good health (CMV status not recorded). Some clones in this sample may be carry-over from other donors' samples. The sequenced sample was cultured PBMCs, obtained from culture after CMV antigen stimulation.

The CDR3: CSAPGRSRGYGYTF. CDR3 in DNA: TGCAGCGCCCCAGGCAGGTCTAGGGGATATGGCTACACCTTC. This rearrangement joins TRBV29-1 to TRBJ1-2; possible D gene TRBD1, 5 bases. The CDR3 contains 14 residues. Per the germline V gene, CDR1 is SQVTM and CDR2 is ANQGSEA. Trimming shortened V by 7 bases and J by 5 bases, and 20 bases separated the two germline ends.